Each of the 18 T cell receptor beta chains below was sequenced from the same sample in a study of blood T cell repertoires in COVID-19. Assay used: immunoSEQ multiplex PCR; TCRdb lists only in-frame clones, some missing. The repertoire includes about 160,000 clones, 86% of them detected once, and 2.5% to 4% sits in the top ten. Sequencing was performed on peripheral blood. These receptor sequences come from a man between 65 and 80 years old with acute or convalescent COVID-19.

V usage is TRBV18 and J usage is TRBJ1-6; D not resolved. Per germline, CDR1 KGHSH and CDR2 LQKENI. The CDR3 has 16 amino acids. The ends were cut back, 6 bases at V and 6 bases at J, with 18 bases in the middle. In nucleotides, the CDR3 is TGTGCCAGCTCGAGGGCCGGATATGAAATTAATTCACCCCTCCACTTT. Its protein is CASSRAGYEINSPLHF. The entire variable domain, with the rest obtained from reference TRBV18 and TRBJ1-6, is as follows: NAGVMQNPRHLVRRRGQEARLRCSPMKGHSHVYWYRQLPEEGLKFMVYLQKENIIDESGMPKERFSAEFPKEGPSILRIQQVVRGDSAAYFCASSRAGYEINSPLHFGNGTRLTVT.

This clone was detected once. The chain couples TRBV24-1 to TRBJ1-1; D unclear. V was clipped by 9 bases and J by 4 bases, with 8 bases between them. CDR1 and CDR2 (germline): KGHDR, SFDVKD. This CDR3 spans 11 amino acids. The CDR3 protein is CATARGTEAFF. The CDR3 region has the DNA TGTGCCACCGCCCGCGGCACTGAAGCTTTCTTT.

The CDR3 sequence: CASRDRAEGNTEAFF. The CDR3 DNA reads TGTGCCAGCAGGGACAGGGCGGAGGGGAACACTGAAGCTTTCTTT. The chain joins TRBV6-6 to TRBJ1-1; TRBD1 matches 8 bases. V was clipped by 6 bases and J by 1 base; unmatched bases: 7. The CDR3 is 15 amino acids. CDR1 is MNHNY and CDR2 is SVGAGI in the germline V gene (reference sequence).

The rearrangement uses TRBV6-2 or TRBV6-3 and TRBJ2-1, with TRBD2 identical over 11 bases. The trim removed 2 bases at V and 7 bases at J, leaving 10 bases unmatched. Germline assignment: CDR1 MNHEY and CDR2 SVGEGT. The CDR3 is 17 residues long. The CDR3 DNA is TGTGCCAGCAGTTACGAGGTCCTAGCGGGAGGTGGAAATGAGCAGTTCTTC. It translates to CASSYEVLAGGGNEQFF.

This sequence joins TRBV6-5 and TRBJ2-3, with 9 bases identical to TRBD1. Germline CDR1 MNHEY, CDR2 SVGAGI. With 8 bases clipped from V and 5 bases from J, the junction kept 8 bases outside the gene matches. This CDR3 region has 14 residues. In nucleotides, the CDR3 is TGTGCCAGCCAGGACAGGGGCCGTCGAGATACGCAGTATTTT. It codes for CASQDRGRRDTQYF.

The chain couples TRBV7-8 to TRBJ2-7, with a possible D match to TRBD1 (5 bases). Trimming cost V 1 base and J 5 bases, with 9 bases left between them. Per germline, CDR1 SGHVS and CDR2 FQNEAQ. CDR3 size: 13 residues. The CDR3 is CASSLGLGDEQYF. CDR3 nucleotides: TGTGCCAGCAGCTTAGGGCTAGGGGACGAGCAGTACTTC.

The CDR3 spells CASSLDSGQGYEQYF. The CDR3 DNA is TGTGCCAGCAGCTTAGATTCCGGACAGGGATACGAGCAGTACTTC. The V call is TRBV7-2, the J call TRBJ2-7; 8 bases match TRBD1. The CDR3 consists of 15 residues. Trimming cost V 1 base and J 4 bases; bases outside gene matches: 6. Per the germline V gene, CDR1 is SGHTA and CDR2 is FQGNSA.

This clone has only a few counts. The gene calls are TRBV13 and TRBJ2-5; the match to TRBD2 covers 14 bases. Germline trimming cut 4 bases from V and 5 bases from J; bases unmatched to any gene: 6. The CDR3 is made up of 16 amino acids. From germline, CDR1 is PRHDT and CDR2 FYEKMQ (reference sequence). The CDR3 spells CASSSGLAGEGETQYF. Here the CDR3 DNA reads TGTGCCAGCAGCTCGGGACTAGCGGGAGAAGGGGAGACCCAGTACTTC.

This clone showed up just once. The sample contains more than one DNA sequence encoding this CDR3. The CDR3 spells CASSLGQDNSPLHF. DNA of the CDR3: TGTGCCAGCAGTTTGGGACAGGATAATTCACCCCTCCACTTT. The rearrangement uses TRBV28 and TRBJ1-6, with TRBD1 matching over 8 bases. V was pared by 3 bases and J by 5 bases, with 0 bases of the junction left unmatched. Germline CDR1 and CDR2: MDHEN and SYDVKM. The CDR3 extends over 14 amino acids.

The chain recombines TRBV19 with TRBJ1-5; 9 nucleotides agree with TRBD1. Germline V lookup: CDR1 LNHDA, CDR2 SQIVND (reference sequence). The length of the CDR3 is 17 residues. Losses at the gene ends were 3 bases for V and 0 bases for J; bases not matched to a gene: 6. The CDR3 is CASSMGTGTVSNQPQHF. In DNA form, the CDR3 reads TGTGCCAGTAGTATGGGGACAGGGACCGTTAGCAATCAGCCCCAGCATTTT.

CDR3 coding DNA: TGTGCCAGCAGTTCCTACAGGGTCTTCATGAACACTGAAGCTTTCTTT. Residues: CASSSYRVFMNTEAFF. J is TRBJ1-1 and V is TRBV27; perhaps TRBD1 as D (6 bases). The ends were cut back, 4 bases at V and 0 bases at J, with 15 bases in the middle. The CDR3 covers 16 residues. The germline CDR1 and CDR2 sequences are MNHEY and SMNVEV (reference sequence).

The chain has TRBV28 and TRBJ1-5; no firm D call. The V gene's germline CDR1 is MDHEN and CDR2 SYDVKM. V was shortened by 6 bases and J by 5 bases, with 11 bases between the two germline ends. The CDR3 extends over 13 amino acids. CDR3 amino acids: CASSPPADQPQHF. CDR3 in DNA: TGTGCCAGCAGCCCACCTGCGGATCAGCCCCAGCATTTT. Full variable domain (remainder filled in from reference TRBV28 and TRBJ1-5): DVKVTQSSRYLVKRTGEKVFLECVQDMDHENMFWYRQDPGLGLRLIYFSYDVKMKEKGDIPEGYSVSREKKERFSLILESASTNQTSMYLCASSPPADQPQHFGDGTRLSIL.

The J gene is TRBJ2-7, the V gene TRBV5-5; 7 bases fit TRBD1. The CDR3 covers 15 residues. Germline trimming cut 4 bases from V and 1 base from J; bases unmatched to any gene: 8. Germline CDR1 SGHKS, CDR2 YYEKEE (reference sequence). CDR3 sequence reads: CASSPRGQLSYEQYF. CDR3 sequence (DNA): TGTGCCAGCAGCCCGAGGGGACAGTTATCCTACGAGCAGTACTTC.

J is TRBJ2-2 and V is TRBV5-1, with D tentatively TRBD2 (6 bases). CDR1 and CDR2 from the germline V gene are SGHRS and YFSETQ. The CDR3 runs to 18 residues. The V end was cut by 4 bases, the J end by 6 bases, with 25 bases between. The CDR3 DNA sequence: TGCGCCAGCAGCCCCCTCTCCCGGGGGAGGCGGTCCCCCGGGGAGCTGTTTTTT. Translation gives CASSPLSRGRRSPGELFF.

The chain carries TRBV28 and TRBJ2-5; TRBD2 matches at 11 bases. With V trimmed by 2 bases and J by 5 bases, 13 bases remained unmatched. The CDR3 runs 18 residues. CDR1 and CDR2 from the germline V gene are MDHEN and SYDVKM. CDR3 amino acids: CASSLVPSSGRFLETQYF. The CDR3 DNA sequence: TGTGCCAGCAGTTTAGTTCCATCTAGCGGGAGGTTCTTGGAGACCCAGTACTTC. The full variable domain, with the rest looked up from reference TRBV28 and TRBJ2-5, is DVKVTQSSRYLVKRTGEKVFLECVQDMDHENMFWYRQDPGLGLRLIYFSYDVKMKEKGDIPEGYSVSREKKERFSLILESASTNQTSMYLCASSLVPSSGRFLETQYFGPGTRLLVL.

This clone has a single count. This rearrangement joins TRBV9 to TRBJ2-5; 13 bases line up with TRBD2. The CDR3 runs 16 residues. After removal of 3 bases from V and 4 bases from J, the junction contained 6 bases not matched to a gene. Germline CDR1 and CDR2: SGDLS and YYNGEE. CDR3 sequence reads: CASSATSGRARETQYF. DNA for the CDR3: TGTGCCAGCAGCGCTACTAGCGGGAGGGCCCGAGAGACCCAGTACTTC.

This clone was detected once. The CDR3 region is CASSLRTGEETQYF. Written as DNA, the CDR3 is TGCGCCAGCAGCCTCCGGACAGGGGAAGAGACCCAGTACTTC. This chain connects TRBV5-1 to TRBJ2-5, with TRBD1 matching 9 bases. This CDR3 has 14 residues. The V gene's germline CDR1 is SGHRS and CDR2 YFSETQ. The V segment lost 4 bases and the J segment 3 bases; nucleotides outside the gene matches: 4.

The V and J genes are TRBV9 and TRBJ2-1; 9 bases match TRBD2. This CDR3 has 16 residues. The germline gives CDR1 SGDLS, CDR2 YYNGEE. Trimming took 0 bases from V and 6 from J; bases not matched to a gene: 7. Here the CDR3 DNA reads TGTGCCAGCAGCGTAGCCAGTCTAGCGGGACTCAATGAGCAGTTCTTC. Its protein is CASSVASLAGLNEQFF. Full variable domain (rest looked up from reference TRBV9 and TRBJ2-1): DSGVTQTPKHLITATGQRVTLRCSPRSGDLSVYWYQQSLDQGLQFLIQYYNGEERAKGNILERFSAQQFPDLHSELNLSSLELGDSALYFCASSVASLAGLNEQFFGPGTRLTVL.